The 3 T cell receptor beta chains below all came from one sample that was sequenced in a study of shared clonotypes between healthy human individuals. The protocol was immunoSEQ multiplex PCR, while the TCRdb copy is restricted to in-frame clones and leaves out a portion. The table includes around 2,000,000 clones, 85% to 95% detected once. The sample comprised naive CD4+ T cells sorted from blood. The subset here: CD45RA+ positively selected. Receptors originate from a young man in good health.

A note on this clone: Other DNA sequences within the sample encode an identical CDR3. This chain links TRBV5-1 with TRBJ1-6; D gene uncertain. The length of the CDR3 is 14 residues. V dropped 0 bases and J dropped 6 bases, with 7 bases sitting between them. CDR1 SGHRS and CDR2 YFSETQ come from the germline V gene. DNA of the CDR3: TGCGCCAGCAGCTTGGACGGGCTTAATTCACCCCTCCACTTT. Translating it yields CASSLDGLNSPLHF.

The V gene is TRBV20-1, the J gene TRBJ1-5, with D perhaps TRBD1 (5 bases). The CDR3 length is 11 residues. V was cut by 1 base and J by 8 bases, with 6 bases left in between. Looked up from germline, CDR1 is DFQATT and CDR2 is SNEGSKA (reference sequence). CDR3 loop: CSARVGEPQHF. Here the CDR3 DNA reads TGCAGTGCTAGAGTAGGGGAGCCCCAGCATTTT.

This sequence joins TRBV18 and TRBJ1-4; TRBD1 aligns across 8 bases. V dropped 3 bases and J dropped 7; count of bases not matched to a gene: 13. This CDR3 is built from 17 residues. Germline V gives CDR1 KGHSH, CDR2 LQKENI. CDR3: CASSPQVYQGASEKLFF. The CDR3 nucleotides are TGTGCCAGCTCACCCCAGGTTTATCAGGGGGCCAGTGAAAAACTGTTTTTT.